The rows below give T cell receptor beta chains drawn from one sample of a study of T cell responses to AZD1222 COVID-19 vaccine. The repertoire was sequenced with immunoSEQ multiplex PCR; TCRdb's copy has only in-frame clones and lacks some. The sample lists 110,000 or so clones; approximately 85% were seen once. The material sequenced was peripheral blood, taken on day 0 of AZD1222 vaccination. Receptor source: an adult in good health. The CDR3 runs from the conserved cysteine through the conserved F or W. Fields, in order: V gene, D gene, clone size, J gene, CDR3 protein, CDR3 DNA. D genes are given only for firm matches. A row's size may be missing; if present it is once, few, many or a size class.

V: TRBV2
D: NA
size: NA
J: TRBJ1-5
CDR3: CASRLDRFNQPQHF
DNA: TGTGCCAGCAGATTGGACAGATTCAATCAGCCCCAGCATTTT

V: TRBV7-2
D: NA
size: NA
J: TRBJ2-7
CDR3: CASSLAGIGSGSSYEQYF
DNA: TGTGCCAGCAGCTTAGCGGGTATCGGCAGCGGTAGCTCCTACGAGCAGTACTTC

V: TRBV19
D: TRBD1
size: NA
J: TRBJ1-5
CDR3: CASSWGQVNQPQHF
DNA: TGTGCCAGTAGCTGGGGACAGGTCAATCAGCCCCAGCATTTT

V: TRBV30
D: TRBD2
size: few
J: TRBJ2-5
CDR3: CAGRVQETQYF
DNA: TGTGCCGGGAGGGTCCAAGAGACCCAGTACTTC

V: TRBV27
D: NA
size: NA
J: TRBJ1-5
CDR3: CASMPGSPNQPQHF
DNA: TGTGCCAGCATGCCCGGCAGTCCCAATCAGCCCCAGCATTTT

V: TRBV2
D: NA
size: NA
J: TRBJ1-1
CDR3: CASRLTPAAFF
DNA: TGTGCCAGCAGGCTGACCCCCGCGGCTTTCTTT

V: TRBV24-1
D: NA
size: NA
J: TRBJ2-7
CDR3: CATSDLRSGEQYF
DNA: TGTGCCACCAGTGATTTGCGTTCCGGCGAGCAGTACTTC

V: TRBV5-5
D: NA
size: many
J: TRBJ1-2
CDR3: CASSLEADYGYTF
DNA: TGTGCCAGCAGCTTGGAGGCGGACTATGGCTACACCTTC

V: TRBV28
D: NA
size: NA
J: TRBJ1-2
CDR3: CASSTHPGRNNYGYTF
DNA: TGTGCCAGCAGTACACACCCGGGACGGAACAACTATGGCTACACCTTC

V: TRBV11-3
D: TRBD2
size: NA
J: TRBJ2-3
CDR3: CASSLGTSGVSTDTQYF
DNA: TGTGCCAGCAGCTTAGGGACTAGCGGGGTCAGCACAGATACGCAGTATTTT

V: TRBV5-4
D: TRBD2
size: NA
J: TRBJ2-2
CDR3: CASSSLAGGTGELFF
DNA: TGTGCCAGCAGCTCTCTAGCGGGGGGGACCGGGGAGCTGTTTTTT

V: TRBV7-9
D: NA
size: NA
J: TRBJ1-2
CDR3: CASSLETGLGNGYTF
DNA: TGTGCCAGCAGCTTAGAAACAGGGTTGGGTAATGGCTACACCTTC

V: TRBV24-1
D: NA
size: NA
J: TRBJ2-7
CDR3: CATSDSSQTTNPYEQYF
DNA: TGTGCCACCAGTGATTCGTCCCAGACGACAAACCCCTACGAGCAGTACTTC

V: TRBV30
D: NA
size: NA
J: TRBJ1-6
CDR3: CAWSDGPLGSPLHF
DNA: TGTGCCTGGAGTGACGGTCCTCTGGGTTCACCCCTCCACTTT

V: TRBV12-3/TRBV12-4
D: NA
size: NA
J: TRBJ1-6
CDR3: CASSPGGYSPLHF
DNA: TGTGCCAGCAGTCCGGGGGGCTATTCACCCCTCCACTTT

V: TRBV6-4
D: NA
size: NA
J: TRBJ1-2
CDR3: CASSDEWTGYGYTF
DNA: TGTGCCAGCAGTGACGAGTGGACTGGCTATGGCTACACCTTC

V: TRBV7-9
D: NA
size: NA
J: TRBJ1-5
CDR3: CASSLRDGTQPQHF
DNA: TGTGCCAGCAGCTTAAGGGACGGAACTCAGCCCCAGCATTTT

V: TRBV14
D: TRBD1
size: NA
J: TRBJ1-6
CDR3: CASSQGQGNTPLHF
DNA: TGTGCCAGCAGCCAGGGACAGGGGAATACACCCCTCCACTTT

V: TRBV29-1
D: TRBD1
size: NA
J: TRBJ2-7
CDR3: CSVEIGQGAMGTYEQYF
DNA: TGCAGCGTTGAAATAGGACAGGGGGCGATGGGGACCTACGAGCAGTACTTC

V: TRBV7-2
D: NA
size: once
J: TRBJ2-5
CDR3: CASSLFSGETQYF
DNA: TGTGCCAGCAGCTTGTTCTCAGGGGAGACCCAGTACTTC

V: TRBV24-1
D: NA
size: NA
J: TRBJ1-2
CDR3: CATSEGTVRGYTF
DNA: TGTGCCACCAGTGAGGGGACGGTGAGGGGCTACACCTTC

V: TRBV6-5
D: NA
size: NA
J: TRBJ2-5
CDR3: CASNNGNPTETQYF
DNA: TGTGCCAGCAATAATGGGAATCCGACAGAGACCCAGTACTTC

V: TRBV11-3
D: NA
size: NA
J: TRBJ1-1
CDR3: CASGLQSSNTEAFF
DNA: TGTGCCAGCGGACTGCAGAGTTCTAACACTGAAGCTTTCTTT

V: TRBV19
D: NA
size: NA
J: TRBJ2-7
CDR3: CASSRTGYEQYF
DNA: TGTGCCAGTAGTCGAACAGGCTACGAGCAGTACTTC

V: TRBV5-1
D: NA
size: NA
J: TRBJ1-1
CDR3: CASSPSGGARAFF
DNA: TGCGCCAGCAGCCCCTCCGGGGGGGCGAGAGCTTTCTTT

V: TRBV6-2/TRBV6-3
D: NA
size: NA
J: TRBJ2-2
CDR3: CASSYEAGELFF
DNA: TGTGCCAGCAGTTACGAGGCCGGGGAGCTGTTTTTT

V: TRBV9
D: TRBD2
size: NA
J: TRBJ2-1
CDR3: CASSAGSGRDYNEQFF
DNA: TGTGCCAGCAGCGCGGGTAGCGGGAGGGACTACAATGAGCAGTTCTTC

V: TRBV12-3/TRBV12-4
D: NA
size: few
J: TRBJ2-3
CDR3: CASSGITDTQYF
DNA: TGTGCCAGCAGCGGGATTACCGATACGCAGTATTTT